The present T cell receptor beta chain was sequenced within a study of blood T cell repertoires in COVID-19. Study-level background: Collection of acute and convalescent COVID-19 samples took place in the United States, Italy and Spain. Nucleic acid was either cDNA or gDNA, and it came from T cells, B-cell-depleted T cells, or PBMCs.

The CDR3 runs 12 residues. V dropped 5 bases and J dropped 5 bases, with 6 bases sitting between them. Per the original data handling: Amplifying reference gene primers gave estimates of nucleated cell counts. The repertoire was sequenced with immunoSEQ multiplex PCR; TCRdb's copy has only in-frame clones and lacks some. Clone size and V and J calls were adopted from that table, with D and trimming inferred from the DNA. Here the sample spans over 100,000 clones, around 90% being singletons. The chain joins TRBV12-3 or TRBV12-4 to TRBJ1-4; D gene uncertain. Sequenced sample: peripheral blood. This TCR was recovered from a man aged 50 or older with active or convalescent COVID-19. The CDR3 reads CASSGPNEKLFF. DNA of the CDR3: TGTGCCAGCAGTGGGCCGAATGAAAAACTGTTTTTT.